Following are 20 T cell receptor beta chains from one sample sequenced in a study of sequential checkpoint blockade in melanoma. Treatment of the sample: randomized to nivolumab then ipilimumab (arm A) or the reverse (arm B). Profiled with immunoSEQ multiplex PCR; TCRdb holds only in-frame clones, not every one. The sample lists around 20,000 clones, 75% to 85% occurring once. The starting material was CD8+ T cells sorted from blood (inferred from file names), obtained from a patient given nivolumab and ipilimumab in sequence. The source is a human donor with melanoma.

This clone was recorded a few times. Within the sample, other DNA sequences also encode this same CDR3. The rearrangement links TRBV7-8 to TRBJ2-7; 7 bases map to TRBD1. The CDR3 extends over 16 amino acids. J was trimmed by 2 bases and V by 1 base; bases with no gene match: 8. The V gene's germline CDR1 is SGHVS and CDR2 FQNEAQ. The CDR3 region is CASSLDHGQGAYEQYF. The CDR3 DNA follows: TGTGCCAGCAGCTTAGATCATGGGCAGGGGGCCTACGAGCAGTACTTC.

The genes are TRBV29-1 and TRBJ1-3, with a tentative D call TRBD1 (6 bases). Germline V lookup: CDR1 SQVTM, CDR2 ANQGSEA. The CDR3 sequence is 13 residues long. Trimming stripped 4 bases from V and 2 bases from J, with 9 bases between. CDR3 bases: TGCAGCGTTGGGGGGGGCGCTGGAAACACCATATATTTT. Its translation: CSVGGGAGNTIYF. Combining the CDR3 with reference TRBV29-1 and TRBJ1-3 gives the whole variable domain SAVISQKPSRDICQRGTSLTIQCQVDSQVTMMFWYRQQPGQSLTLIATANQGSEATYESGFVIDKFPISRPNLTFSTLTVSNMSPEDSSIYLCSVGGGAGNTIYFGEGSWLTVV.

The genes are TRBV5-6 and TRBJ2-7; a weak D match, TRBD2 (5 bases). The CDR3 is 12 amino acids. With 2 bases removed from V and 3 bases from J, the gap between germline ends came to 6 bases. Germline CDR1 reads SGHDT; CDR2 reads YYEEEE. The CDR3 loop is CASSFRGYEQYF. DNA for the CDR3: TGTGCCAGCAGCTTCCGGGGCTACGAGCAGTACTTC.

The CDR3 nucleotides are TGTGCCAGTAGCCCCCGCGACAGGGGTCCCTACGAGCAGTACTTC. Translating gives CASSPRDRGPYEQYF. The chain has TRBV19 and TRBJ2-7; 8 bases match TRBD1. V lost 6 bases and J lost 2; bases outside the gene matches: 9. CDR1 and CDR2 from the germline V gene are LNHDA and SQIVND (reference sequence). The CDR3 covers 15 residues. Supplemented by reference TRBV19 and TRBJ2-7, the full variable domain reads DGGITQSPKYLFRKEGQNVTLSCEQNLNHDAMYWYRQDPGQGLRLIYYSQIVNDFQKGDIAEGYSVSREKKESFPLTVTSAQKNPTAFYLCASSPRDRGPYEQYFGPGTRLTVT.

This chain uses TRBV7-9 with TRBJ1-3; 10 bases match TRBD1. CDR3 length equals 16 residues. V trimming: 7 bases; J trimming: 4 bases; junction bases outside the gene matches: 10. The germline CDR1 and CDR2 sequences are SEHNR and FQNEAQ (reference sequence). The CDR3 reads CASIEPDRGPGNTIYF. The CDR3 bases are TGTGCCAGCATCGAACCCGACAGGGGGCCCGGAAACACCATATATTTT.

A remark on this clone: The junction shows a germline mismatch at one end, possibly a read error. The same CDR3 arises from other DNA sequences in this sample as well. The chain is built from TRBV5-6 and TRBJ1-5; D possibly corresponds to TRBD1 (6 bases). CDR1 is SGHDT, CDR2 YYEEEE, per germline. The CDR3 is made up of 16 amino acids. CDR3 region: CASSLGGGMSNQPQHF. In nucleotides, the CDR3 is TGTGCCAGCAGCTTGGGAGGGGGTATGAGCAACCAGCCCCAGCATTTT.

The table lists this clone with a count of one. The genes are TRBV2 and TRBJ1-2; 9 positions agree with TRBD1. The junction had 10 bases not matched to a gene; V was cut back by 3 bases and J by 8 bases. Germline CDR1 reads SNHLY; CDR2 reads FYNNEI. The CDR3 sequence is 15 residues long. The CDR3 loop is CASSDEGQGFFGYTF. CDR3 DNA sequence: TGTGCCAGCAGTGATGAGGGACAGGGTTTTTTCGGCTACACCTTC.

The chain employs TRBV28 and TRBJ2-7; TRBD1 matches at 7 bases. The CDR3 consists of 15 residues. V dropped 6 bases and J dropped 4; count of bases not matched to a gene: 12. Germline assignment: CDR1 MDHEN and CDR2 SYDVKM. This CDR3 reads CASRETGTELYEQYF. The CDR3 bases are TGTGCCAGCAGAGAGACCGGGACAGAGCTATACGAGCAGTACTTC.

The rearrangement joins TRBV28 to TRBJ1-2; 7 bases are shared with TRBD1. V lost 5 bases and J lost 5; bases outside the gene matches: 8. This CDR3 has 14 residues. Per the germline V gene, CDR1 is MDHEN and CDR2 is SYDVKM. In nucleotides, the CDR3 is TGTGCCAGCAGTGACAGGGTAGTGGCTTATGGCTACACCTTC. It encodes CASSDRVVAYGYTF.

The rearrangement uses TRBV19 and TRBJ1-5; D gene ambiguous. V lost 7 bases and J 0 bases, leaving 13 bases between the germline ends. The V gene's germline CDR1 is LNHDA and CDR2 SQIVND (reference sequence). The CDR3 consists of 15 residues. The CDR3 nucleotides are TGTGCCAGTACCCCCAGTTCTTATAGCAATCAGCCCCAGCATTTT. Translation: CASTPSSYSNQPQHF.

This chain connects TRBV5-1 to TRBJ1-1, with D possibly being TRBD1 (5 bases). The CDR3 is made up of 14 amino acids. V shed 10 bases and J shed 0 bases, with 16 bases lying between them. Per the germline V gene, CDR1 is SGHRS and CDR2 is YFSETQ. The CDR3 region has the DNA TGCGCCTCTCTGGGGGGTCCCATGAACACTGAAGCTTTCTTT. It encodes CASLGGPMNTEAFF.

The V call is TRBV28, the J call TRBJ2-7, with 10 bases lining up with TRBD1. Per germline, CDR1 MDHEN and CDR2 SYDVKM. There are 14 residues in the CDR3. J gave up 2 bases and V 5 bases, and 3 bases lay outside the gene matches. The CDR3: CASSVGQGAYEQYF. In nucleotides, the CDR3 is TGTGCCAGCAGTGTCGGACAGGGGGCCTACGAGCAGTACTTC.

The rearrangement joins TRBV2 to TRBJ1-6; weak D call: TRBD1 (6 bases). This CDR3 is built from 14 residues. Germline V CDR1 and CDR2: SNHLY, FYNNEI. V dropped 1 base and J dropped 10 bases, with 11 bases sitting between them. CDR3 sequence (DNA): TGTGCCAGCAGTGAAGAGGGGGTTAGGTCACCCCTCCACTTT. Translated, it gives CASSEEGVRSPLHF.

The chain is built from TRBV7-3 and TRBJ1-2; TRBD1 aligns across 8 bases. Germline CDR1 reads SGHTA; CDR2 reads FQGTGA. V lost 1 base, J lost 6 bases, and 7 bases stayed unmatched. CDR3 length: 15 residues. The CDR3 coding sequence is TGTGCCAGCAGCTTAAGGGCAGGGGGCAGTGATGGCTACACCTTC. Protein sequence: CASSLRAGGSDGYTF.

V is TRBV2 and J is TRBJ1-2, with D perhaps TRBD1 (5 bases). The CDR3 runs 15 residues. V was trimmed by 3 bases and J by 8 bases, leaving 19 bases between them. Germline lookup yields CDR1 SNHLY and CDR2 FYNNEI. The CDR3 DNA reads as TGTGCCAGCAGTGAGTCCCAGGGTTCTTTGAGAGGCTACACCTTC. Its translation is CASSESQGSLRGYTF.

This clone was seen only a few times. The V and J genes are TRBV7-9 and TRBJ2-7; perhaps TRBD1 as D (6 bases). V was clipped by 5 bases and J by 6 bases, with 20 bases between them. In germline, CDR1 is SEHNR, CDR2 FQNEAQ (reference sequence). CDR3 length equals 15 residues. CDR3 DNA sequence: TGTGCCAGCAGCCATACAGTTAACAGGGAGAGCGAGCAGTACTTC. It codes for CASSHTVNRESEQYF. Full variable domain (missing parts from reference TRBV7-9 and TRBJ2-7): DTGVSQNPRHKITKRGQNVTFRCDPISEHNRLYWYRQTLGQGPEFLTYFQNEAQLEKSRLLSDRFSAERPKGSFSTLEIQRTEQGDSAMYLCASSHTVNRESEQYFGPGTRLTVT.

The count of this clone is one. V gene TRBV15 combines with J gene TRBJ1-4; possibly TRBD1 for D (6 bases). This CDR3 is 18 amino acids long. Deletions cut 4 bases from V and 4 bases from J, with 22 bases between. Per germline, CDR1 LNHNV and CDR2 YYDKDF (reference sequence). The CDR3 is CATSTLTGYTADNEKLFF. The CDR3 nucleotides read TGTGCCACCAGCACCCTGACAGGATATACCGCGGATAATGAAAAACTGTTTTTT.

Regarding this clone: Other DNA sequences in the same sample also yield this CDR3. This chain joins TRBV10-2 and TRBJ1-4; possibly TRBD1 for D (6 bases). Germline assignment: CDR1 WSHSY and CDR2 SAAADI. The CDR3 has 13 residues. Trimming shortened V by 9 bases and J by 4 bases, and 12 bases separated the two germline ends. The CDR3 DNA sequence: TGCGCCAGTACGGGACACCTTAATGAAAAACTGTTTTTT. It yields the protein CASTGHLNEKLFF.

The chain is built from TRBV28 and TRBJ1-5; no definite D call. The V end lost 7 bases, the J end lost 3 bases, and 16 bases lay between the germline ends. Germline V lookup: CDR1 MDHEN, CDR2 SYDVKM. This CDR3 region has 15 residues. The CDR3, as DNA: TGTGCCAGCATCGAGGGTGGTGGGATCAATCAGCCCCAGCATTTT. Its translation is CASIEGGGINQPQHF.

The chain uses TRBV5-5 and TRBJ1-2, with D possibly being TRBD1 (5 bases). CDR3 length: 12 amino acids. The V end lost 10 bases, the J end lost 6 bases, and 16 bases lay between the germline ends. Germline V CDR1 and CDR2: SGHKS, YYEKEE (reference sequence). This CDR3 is CASGGETHGYTF. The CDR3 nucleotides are TGTGCCTCCGGGGGGGAAACGCATGGCTACACCTTC.